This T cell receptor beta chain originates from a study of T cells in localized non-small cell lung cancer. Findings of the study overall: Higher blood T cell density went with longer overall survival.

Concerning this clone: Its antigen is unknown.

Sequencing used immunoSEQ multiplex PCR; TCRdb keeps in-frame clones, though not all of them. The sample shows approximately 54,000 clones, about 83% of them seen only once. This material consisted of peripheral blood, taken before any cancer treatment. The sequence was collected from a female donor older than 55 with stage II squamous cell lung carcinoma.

The CDR3 spells CASSGSSYEQYF. Written as DNA, the CDR3 is TGTGCCAGCTCCGGGAGCTCCTACGAGCAGTACTTC. V and J are TRBV18 and TRBJ2-7, with a possible D match to TRBD2 (6 bases). V was pared by 6 bases and J by 0 bases, with 6 bases between. The germline CDR1 and CDR2 sequences are KGHSH and LQKENI. The CDR3 spans 12 residues. Full variable domain (missing parts from reference TRBV18 and TRBJ2-7): NAGVMQNPRHLVRRRGQEARLRCSPMKGHSHVYWYRQLPEEGLKFMVYLQKENIIDESGMPKERFSAEFPKEGPSILRIQQVVRGDSAAYFCASSGSSYEQYFGPGTRLTVT.